This passage covers 13 T cell receptor beta chains from one sample sequenced in a study of PD-1 blockade in classical Hodgkin lymphoma. Repertoires were generated with immunoSEQ multiplex PCR, while TCRdb's copy carries only in-frame clones and drops some. The data hold about 94,000 clones, with roughly nine tenths observed a single time. Relapse after autologous stem cell transplantation occurred in every patient, and brentuximab vedotin exposure varied. The input for sequencing was peripheral blood mononuclear cells (PBMCs), taken before the second cycle of nivolumab. These receptors all come from a human donor with classical Hodgkin lymphoma.

The chain combines TRBV6-5 with TRBJ2-7; D uncertain. The CDR3 covers 14 residues. Trimming pared 6 bases from V and 6 bases from J, leaving 18 bases between. Germline V CDR1 and CDR2: MNHEY, SVGAGI. This CDR3 is CASSADIEFFEQYF. CDR3 DNA: TGTGCCAGCAGCGCTGACATTGAGTTTTTCGAGCAGTACTTC.

The J gene is TRBJ2-3, the V gene TRBV27; possible D gene TRBD1, 5 bases. The CDR3 extends over 15 amino acids. V was clipped by 4 bases and J by 0 bases, with 11 bases between them. Germline V gives CDR1 MNHEY, CDR2 SMNVEV (reference sequence). CDR3 in amino acids: CASSWGAHSTDTQYF. CDR3 nucleotides: TGTGCCAGCAGTTGGGGCGCTCATAGCACAGATACGCAGTATTTT.

J is TRBJ2-7 and V is TRBV5-1; D remains ambiguous. The CDR3 is made up of 16 amino acids. Between the trimmed V and J ends, which lost 4 bases and 0 bases, there was a span of 17 bases. Per germline, CDR1 SGHRS and CDR2 YFSETQ. The CDR3 reads CASSRTPSGGSYEQYF. The CDR3 coding sequence is TGCGCCAGCAGCCGCACACCATCCGGCGGCTCCTACGAGCAGTACTTC.

The rearrangement joins TRBV19 to TRBJ1-2; the match to TRBD1 covers 9 bases. The ends lost 3 bases at V and 2 bases at J; junction bases unmatched: 1. The CDR3 totals 14 residues. CDR1 is LNHDA and CDR2 is SQIVND in the germline V gene (reference sequence). The CDR3 bases are TGTGCCAGTAGTATGGGACAGGGAAACTATGGCTACACCTTC. Protein: CASSMGQGNYGYTF.

The rearrangement uses TRBV27 and TRBJ2-7; 8 nucleotides line up with TRBD2. Germline CDR1 MNHEY, CDR2 SMNVEV (reference sequence). The length of the CDR3 is 14 residues. After removal of 5 bases from V and 6 bases from J, the junction contained 9 bases not matched to a gene. The CDR3: CASSPGTRVFEQYF. As DNA, the CDR3 is TGTGCCAGCAGTCCCGGGACTAGGGTCTTCGAGCAGTACTTC.

The chain recombines TRBV29-1 with TRBJ2-7; 8 nucleotides agree with TRBD1. The germline gives CDR1 SQVTM, CDR2 ANQGSEA. V dropped 5 bases and J dropped 3; count of bases not matched to a gene: 24. The CDR3 length is 19 residues. CDR3 loop: CSVIGEIGHVRQGIYEQYF. CDR3 DNA sequence: TGCAGCGTTATCGGGGAGATCGGGCATGTACGACAGGGGATCTACGAGCAGTACTTC.

The chain links TRBV11-3 to TRBJ2-7, with D hard to call. Per the germline V gene, CDR1 is SGHNT and CDR2 is YENEEA. The CDR3 totals 13 residues. V was clipped by 1 base and J by 5 bases, with 9 bases between them. CDR3 in DNA: TGTGCCAGCAGCTTAGGGAATAAGGACGAGCAGTACTTC. Amino acid sequence: CASSLGNKDEQYF. Based on the CDR3 plus reference TRBV11-3 and TRBJ2-7, the full variable domain is EAGVVQSPRYKIIEKKQPVAFWCNPISGHNTLYWYLQNLGQGPELLIRYENEEAVDDSQLPKDRFSAERLKGVDSTLKIQPAELGDSAVYLCASSLGNKDEQYFGPGTRLTVT.

This clone was seen a handful of times. V is TRBV6-1 and J is TRBJ1-1, with TRBD1 as a possible D gene (6 bases). Per germline, CDR1 MNHNS and CDR2 SASEGT. The CDR3 consists of 16 residues. Deletions cut 2 bases from V and 2 bases from J, with 15 bases between. The CDR3 nucleotides read TGTGCCAGCAGTGAATATAATATAGGGGGAAACACTGAAGCTTTCTTT. Residues: CASSEYNIGGNTEAFF.

The chain recombines TRBV6-5 with TRBJ2-7, with a weak D call TRBD1 (7 bases). This CDR3 spans 14 amino acids. The V gene's germline CDR1 is MNHEY and CDR2 SVGAGI. With 9 bases removed from V and 3 bases from J, the gap between germline ends came to 18 bases. Here the CDR3 DNA reads TGTGCCAGTAAGGCATTTCAGGGGGGCTACGAGCAGTACTTC. This encodes CASKAFQGGYEQYF.

The rearrangement uses TRBV2 and TRBJ2-7; possibly TRBD1 for D (6 bases). The V end lost 2 bases, the J end lost 0 bases, and 11 bases lay between the germline ends. In germline, CDR1 is SNHLY, CDR2 FYNNEI. The CDR3 spans 15 residues. The CDR3 sequence: CASSETGFGSYEQYF. The CDR3 DNA reads TGTGCCAGCAGTGAAACAGGGTTCGGCTCCTACGAGCAGTACTTC. The whole variable domain, remainder taken from reference TRBV2 and TRBJ2-7, is EPEVTQTPSHQVTQMGQEVILRCVPISNHLYFYWYRQILGQKVEFLVSFYNNEISEKSEIFDDQFSVERPDGSNFTLKIRSTKLEDSAMYFCASSETGFGSYEQYFGPGTRLTVT.

This clone was observed a single time. The chain uses TRBV11-2 and TRBJ2-7; 7 positions match TRBD1. V lost 5 bases and J lost 2; bases outside the gene matches: 12. Germline-derived CDR1 and CDR2 are SGHAT and FQNNGV. The CDR3 totals 16 residues. CDR3: CASSPGVQGPPYEQYF. DNA of the CDR3: TGTGCCAGCAGCCCTGGGGTACAGGGGCCTCCCTACGAGCAGTACTTC.

V and J are TRBV4-1 and TRBJ2-5; 9 bases agree with TRBD1. The CDR3 spans 18 residues. The trim removed 0 bases at V and 2 bases at J, leaving 10 bases unmatched. The germline gives CDR1 MGHRA, CDR2 YSYEKL. CDR3 coding DNA: TGCGCCAGCAGCCAAGAAGCGGCCGGGACAGGGCATCAAGAGACCCAGTACTTC. This gives the protein CASSQEAAGTGHQETQYF.

V usage is TRBV19 and J usage is TRBJ2-7, with D perhaps matching TRBD1 (5 bases). The CDR3 has 14 amino acids. Trimming cost V 3 bases and J 5 bases, with 14 bases left between them. CDR1 LNHDA and CDR2 SQIVND come from the germline V gene (reference sequence). As DNA, the CDR3 is TGTGCCAGTAGTATTTCTTCAGGGAAAAACGAGCAGTACTTC. Encoded protein: CASSISSGKNEQYF.